The rows below give T cell receptor beta chains drawn from one sample of a study of blood T cell repertoires in COVID-19. Assay: immunoSEQ multiplex PCR; the TCRdb copy retains only in-frame clones and omits some. The sample includes about 58,000 clones, approximately 91% of them seen just once. Sample: peripheral blood. The receptor set was obtained from a woman in her 70s with active COVID-19. Both conserved end residues are part of each CDR3. Each record gives: J gene, D gene, clone size, V gene, CDR3 protein, CDR3 DNA. A D gene is named only where the DNA matches it firmly. Clone size is not always given. Where it is, it says once, few, many or a class for expanded clones.

J gene: TRBJ2-7; D gene: TRBD2; clone size: NA; V gene: TRBV10-2; CDR3 protein: CATRGFSGRVYEQYF; CDR3 DNA: TGCGCCACCCGCGGCTTTAGCGGGAGGGTGTACGAGCAGTACTTC
J gene: TRBJ2-7; D gene: NA; clone size: NA; V gene: TRBV19; CDR3 protein: CASMRDTCRFYEQYF; CDR3 DNA: TGTGCCAGTATGAGGGACACTTGTCGTTTCTACGAGCAGTACTTC
J gene: TRBJ2-7; D gene: TRBD1; clone size: NA; V gene: TRBV29-1; CDR3 protein: CSVLGTAIYEQYF; CDR3 DNA: TGCAGCGTTCTCGGGACAGCTATCTACGAGCAGTACTTC
J gene: TRBJ2-2; D gene: TRBD1; clone size: NA; V gene: TRBV28; CDR3 protein: CASLKTGPGELFF; CDR3 DNA: TGTGCCAGCCTCAAGACAGGGCCCGGGGAGCTGTTTTTT
J gene: TRBJ2-7; D gene: NA; clone size: NA; V gene: TRBV7-9; CDR3 protein: CASRAAGSSYEQYF; CDR3 DNA: TGTGCCAGCAGGGCCGCCGGGAGCTCCTACGAGCAGTACTTC
J gene: TRBJ2-2; D gene: TRBD2; clone size: NA; V gene: TRBV4-1; CDR3 protein: CASSQDLTSGNGELFF; CDR3 DNA: TGCGCCAGCAGCCAAGATTTGACTAGCGGGAATGGGGAGCTGTTTTTT
J gene: TRBJ2-5; D gene: TRBD1; clone size: NA; V gene: TRBV2; CDR3 protein: CASSKLTPGQGGETQYF; CDR3 DNA: TGTGCCAGCAGTAAACTTACCCCGGGACAGGGAGGCGAGACCCAGTACTTC
J gene: TRBJ2-1; D gene: NA; clone size: NA; V gene: TRBV7-9; CDR3 protein: CASSSLMGGPAEQFF; CDR3 DNA: TGTGCCAGCAGCTCCCTAATGGGAGGCCCAGCTGAGCAGTTCTTC
J gene: TRBJ2-1; D gene: NA; clone size: NA; V gene: TRBV3-1/TRBV3-2; CDR3 protein: CASSTPQGPVYNEQFF; CDR3 DNA: TGTGCCAGCAGCACCCCCCAGGGCCCCGTCTACAATGAGCAGTTCTTC
J gene: TRBJ1-3; D gene: NA; clone size: NA; V gene: TRBV6-1; CDR3 protein: CASSDRAAGEDTIYF; CDR3 DNA: TGTGCCAGCAGTGATAGGGCCGCGGGGGAGGACACCATATATTTT
J gene: TRBJ2-1; D gene: TRBD2; clone size: NA; V gene: TRBV2; CDR3 protein: CASNQRGQNEQFF; CDR3 DNA: TGTGCCAGCAACCAGCGGGGCCAGAATGAGCAGTTCTTC
J gene: TRBJ2-1; D gene: TRBD1; clone size: NA; V gene: TRBV28; CDR3 protein: CASSTGTENNREQFF; CDR3 DNA: TGTGCCAGCAGCACCGGGACAGAAAACAACCGTGAGCAGTTCTTC
J gene: TRBJ1-6; D gene: NA; clone size: NA; V gene: TRBV7-9; CDR3 protein: CASSLTVVVSPLHF; CDR3 DNA: TGTGCCAGCAGCCTGACAGTCGTGGTCTCACCCCTCCACTTT
J gene: TRBJ1-1; D gene: TRBD1; clone size: NA; V gene: TRBV4-2; CDR3 protein: CASSHEGQGATEAFF; CDR3 DNA: TGTGCCAGCAGCCACGAGGGACAGGGGGCGACTGAAGCTTTCTTT
J gene: TRBJ2-7; D gene: TRBD1; clone size: few; V gene: TRBV27; CDR3 protein: CASSTNRGRGNEQYF; CDR3 DNA: TGTGCCAGCAGTACAAACAGGGGGCGAGGCAACGAGCAGTACTTC
J gene: TRBJ2-1; D gene: NA; clone size: NA; V gene: TRBV5-1; CDR3 protein: CASSLGAYNEQFF; CDR3 DNA: TGCGCCAGCAGCTTGGGGGCTTACAATGAGCAGTTCTTC
J gene: TRBJ1-5; D gene: TRBD1; clone size: NA; V gene: TRBV6-1; CDR3 protein: CASSGTGGYGNQPQHF; CDR3 DNA: TGTGCCAGCAGTGGCACAGGGGGCTATGGCAATCAGCCCCAGCATTTT
J gene: TRBJ2-1; D gene: TRBD1; clone size: NA; V gene: TRBV18; CDR3 protein: CASSLPGTGNEQFF; CDR3 DNA: TGTGCCAGCTCACTACCGGGGACAGGGAATGAGCAGTTCTTC
J gene: TRBJ1-3; D gene: NA; clone size: NA; V gene: TRBV7-6; CDR3 protein: CASSLEVWAASGNTIYF; CDR3 DNA: TGTGCCAGCAGCTTAGAAGTTTGGGCCGCCTCTGGAAACACCATATATTTT
J gene: TRBJ1-1; D gene: NA; clone size: NA; V gene: TRBV7-9; CDR3 protein: CASSWGDGQGNTEAFF; CDR3 DNA: TGTGCCAGCAGCTGGGGTGATGGGCAGGGGAACACTGAAGCTTTCTTT
J gene: TRBJ1-1; D gene: TRBD1; clone size: NA; V gene: TRBV5-1; CDR3 protein: CASSRGQGHTEAFF; CDR3 DNA: TGCGCCAGCAGCCGTGGACAGGGGCACACTGAAGCTTTCTTT
J gene: TRBJ2-7; D gene: TRBD1; clone size: NA; V gene: TRBV7-9; CDR3 protein: CASSAQGVNAYEQYF; CDR3 DNA: TGTGCCAGCAGCGCACAGGGGGTAAATGCCTACGAGCAGTACTTC
J gene: TRBJ2-5; D gene: TRBD2; clone size: NA; V gene: TRBV30; CDR3 protein: CAWRTGLAGETQYF; CDR3 DNA: TGTGCCTGGCGAACGGGACTAGCGGGAGAGACCCAGTACTTC
J gene: TRBJ2-7; D gene: TRBD2; clone size: few; V gene: TRBV11-3; CDR3 protein: CASSLASAGGSYEQYF; CDR3 DNA: TGTGCCAGCAGCTTAGCCTCAGCGGGAGGGTCCTACGAGCAGTACTTC
J gene: TRBJ2-1; D gene: NA; clone size: medium-sized; V gene: TRBV15; CDR3 protein: CATSSPPRDEQFF; CDR3 DNA: TGTGCCACCAGCAGCCCTCCCAGGGATGAGCAGTTCTTC
J gene: TRBJ2-3; D gene: TRBD2; clone size: NA; V gene: TRBV7-3; CDR3 protein: CASSLGPSGRGRHTQYF; CDR3 DNA: TGTGCCAGCAGCTTAGGCCCTAGCGGGAGAGGTAGACATACGCAGTATTTT
J gene: TRBJ1-2; D gene: NA; clone size: NA; V gene: TRBV12-3/TRBV12-4; CDR3 protein: CASSTGQSYGYTF; CDR3 DNA: TGTGCCAGCAGCACCGGACAGTCCTATGGCTACACCTTC
J gene: TRBJ1-4; D gene: NA; clone size: once; V gene: TRBV9; CDR3 protein: CASSARASGEKLFF; CDR3 DNA: TGTGCCAGCAGCGCCAGGGCTTCAGGGGAAAAACTGTTTTTT
J gene: TRBJ1-1; D gene: NA; clone size: NA; V gene: TRBV5-5; CDR3 protein: CASSLYGAVNTEAFF; CDR3 DNA: TGTGCCAGCAGCTTGTACGGCGCGGTGAACACTGAAGCTTTCTTT